One sample yielded the 9 T cell receptor beta chains listed below, sequenced in a study of blood T cell repertoires in COVID-19. Measured with immunoSEQ multiplex PCR; TCRdb has only the in-frame clones, and not every one. Of some 340,000 clones detected, about 86% appear once; the ten largest clones hold approximately 3%. Sample: peripheral blood. These TCRs come from a man aged 30-40 years with active or convalescent COVID-19.

The V gene is TRBV2, the J gene TRBJ1-2; D gene ambiguous. This CDR3 has 12 residues. Germline-derived CDR1 and CDR2 are SNHLY and FYNNEI. The germline V and J ends were trimmed by 8 bases and 5 bases, with 12 bases remaining between them. CDR3 residues: CASLELDYGYTF. The CDR3 nucleotides are TGTGCCAGCTTAGAGTTAGATTATGGCTACACCTTC.

This clone was detected a few times. The J gene is TRBJ1-6, the V gene TRBV9; 7 nucleotides align to TRBD1. This CDR3 comprises 15 residues. Germline trimming cut 1 base from V and 7 bases from J; bases unmatched to any gene: 5. Germline V CDR1 and CDR2: SGDLS, YYNGEE. The CDR3: CASSVWDSKNSPLHF. CDR3 nucleotide sequence: TGTGCCAGCAGCGTATGGGACAGCAAGAATTCACCCCTCCACTTT.

The chain combines TRBV7-2 with TRBJ2-3; D gene uncertain. Germline lookup yields CDR1 SGHTA and CDR2 FQGNSA. Trimming cost V 5 bases and J 6 bases, with 9 bases left between them. This CDR3 contains 12 residues. This chain's CDR3 is CASSRYKDTQYF. Here the CDR3 DNA reads TGTGCCAGCAGCCGGTATAAGGATACGCAGTATTTT. The variable domain in full, with the rest retrieved from reference TRBV7-2 and TRBJ2-3, is GAGVSQSPSNKVTEKGKDVELRCDPISGHTALYWYRQSLGQGLEFLIYFQGNSAPDKSGLPSDRFSAERTGGSVSTLTIQRTQQEDSAVYLCASSRYKDTQYFGPGTRLTVL.

The chain recombines TRBV3-1 (or the pseudogene TRBV3-2) with TRBJ2-5; weak D call: TRBD2 (5 bases). Germline V lookup: CDR1 LGHDT, CDR2 YNNKEL (reference sequence). V lost 3 bases and J 3 bases, leaving 11 bases between the germline ends. The CDR3 spans 14 residues. The CDR3, as DNA: TGTGCCAGCAGCCACCTAGCAGCCAAAGAGACCCAGTACTTC. Translated, it gives CASSHLAAKETQYF.

The J gene is TRBJ2-3, the V gene TRBV24-1, with 7 bases lining up with TRBD1. The CDR3 has 16 residues. Germline V lookup: CDR1 KGHDR, CDR2 SFDVKD. Trimming cost V 0 bases and J 0 bases; bases outside gene matches: 2. This chain's CDR3 is CATSDLQGESTDTQYF. CDR3 in DNA: TGTGCCACCAGTGATTTGCAGGGGGAGAGCACAGATACGCAGTATTTT.

The gene calls are TRBV30 and TRBJ2-1, with 13 bases that match TRBD2. Germline trimming cut 5 bases from V and 6 bases from J; bases unmatched to any gene: 7. The length of the CDR3 is 15 residues. Germline CDR1 GTSNPN, CDR2 SVGIG (reference sequence). The CDR3 reads CAWGRRLAGGNEQFF. The CDR3 coding sequence is TGTGCCTGGGGTCGTAGACTAGCGGGGGGCAATGAGCAGTTCTTC.

The J gene is TRBJ2-5, the V gene TRBV7-9, with 8 nucleotides matching TRBD2. Germline V gene lookup returns CDR1 SEHNR and CDR2 FQNEAQ (reference sequence). The CDR3 consists of 16 residues. The J segment lost 5 bases and the V segment lost 5 bases, leaving 13 bases of the junction unmatched. Here the CDR3 reads CASSRPYRGGVETQYF. The DNA of the CDR3 is TGTGCCAGCAGCCGGCCCTACCGGGGGGGAGTGGAGACCCAGTACTTC.

This clone is a singleton in its sample. The chain is built from TRBV2 and TRBJ2-3; 7 bases align to TRBD2. Germline values: CDR1 SNHLY, CDR2 FYNNEI. V shed 1 base and J 0 bases; nucleotides not matched to a gene: 7. CDR3 length equals 17 residues. CDR3: CASSEEGAGISTDTQYF. The CDR3 DNA is TGTGCCAGCAGTGAAGAGGGAGCGGGGATAAGCACAGATACGCAGTATTTT.

The chain has TRBV14 and TRBJ2-7; 14 nucleotides agree with TRBD2. The V and J ends lost 3 bases and 2 bases, in that order; junction bases with no gene match: 0. The CDR3 has 15 amino acids. The V gene's germline CDR1 is SGHDN and CDR2 FVKESK. The CDR3 spells CASSQGLAGAYEQYF. DNA for the CDR3: TGTGCCAGCAGCCAGGGACTAGCGGGGGCCTACGAGCAGTACTTC.